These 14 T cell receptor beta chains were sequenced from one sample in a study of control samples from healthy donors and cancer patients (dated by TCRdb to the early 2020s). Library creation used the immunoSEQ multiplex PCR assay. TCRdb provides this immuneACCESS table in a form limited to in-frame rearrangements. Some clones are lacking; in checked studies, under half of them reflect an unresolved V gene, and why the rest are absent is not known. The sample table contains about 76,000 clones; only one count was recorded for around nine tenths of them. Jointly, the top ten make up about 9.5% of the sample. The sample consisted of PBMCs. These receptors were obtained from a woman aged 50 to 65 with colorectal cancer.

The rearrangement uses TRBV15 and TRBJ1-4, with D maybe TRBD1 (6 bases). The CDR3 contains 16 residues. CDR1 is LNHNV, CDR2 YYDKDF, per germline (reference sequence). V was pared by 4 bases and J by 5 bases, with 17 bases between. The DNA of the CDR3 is TGTGCCACCAGCATTACCCCCGGGACACAGAATGAAAAACTGTTTTTT. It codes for CATSITPGTQNEKLFF.

As DNA, the CDR3 is TGTGCCAGCAGTGATCAGCCTACGCGTGGCTACACCTTC. Translating it yields CASSDQPTRGYTF. The rearrangement uses TRBV6-4 and TRBJ1-2; no definite D call. Trimming cost V 3 bases and J 7 bases, with 12 bases left between them. CDR1 and CDR2 from the germline V gene are MRHNA and SNTAGT. The CDR3 spans 13 residues.

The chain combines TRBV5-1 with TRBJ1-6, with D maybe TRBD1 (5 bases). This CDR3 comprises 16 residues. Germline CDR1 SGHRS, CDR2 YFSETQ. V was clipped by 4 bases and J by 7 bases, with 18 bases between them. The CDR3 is CASSPSLGRENSPLHF. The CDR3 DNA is TGCGCCAGCAGCCCCTCTCTGGGACGAGAAAATTCACCCCTCCACTTT.

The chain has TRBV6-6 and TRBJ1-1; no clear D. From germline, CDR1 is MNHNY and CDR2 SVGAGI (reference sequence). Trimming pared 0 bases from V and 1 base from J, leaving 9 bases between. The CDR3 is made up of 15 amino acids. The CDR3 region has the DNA TGTGCCAGCAGTTACTCGGCGGTTGGGAACACTGAAGCTTTCTTT. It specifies CASSYSAVGNTEAFF.

Here the CDR3 reads CAWTEGLAGLETQYF. CDR3 nucleotide sequence: TGTGCCTGGACCGAGGGACTAGCGGGACTAGAGACCCAGTACTTC. The V and J genes are TRBV30 and TRBJ2-5, with 13 positions matching TRBD2. The germline V gene encodes CDR1 GTSNPN and CDR2 SVGIG (reference sequence). V gave up 4 bases and J gave up 4 bases; unmatched junction bases: 6. CDR3 length: 15 amino acids.

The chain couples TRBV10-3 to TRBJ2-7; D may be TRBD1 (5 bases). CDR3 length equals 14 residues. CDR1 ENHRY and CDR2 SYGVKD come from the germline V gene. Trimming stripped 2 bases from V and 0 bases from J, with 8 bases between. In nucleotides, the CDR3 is TGTGCCATCAGTGAGGGGGCAGCCTCCTACGAGCAGTACGTC. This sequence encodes CAISEGAASYEQYV.

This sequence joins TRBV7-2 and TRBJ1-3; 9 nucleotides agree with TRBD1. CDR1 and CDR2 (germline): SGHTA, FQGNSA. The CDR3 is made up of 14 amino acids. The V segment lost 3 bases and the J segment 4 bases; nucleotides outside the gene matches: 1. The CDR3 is CASSFGTGGNTIYF. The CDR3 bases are TGTGCCAGCAGCTTTGGGACAGGGGGAAACACCATATATTTT. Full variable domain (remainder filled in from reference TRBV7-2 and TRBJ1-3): GAGVSQSPSNKVTEKGKDVELRCDPISGHTALYWYRQSLGQGLEFLIYFQGNSAPDKSGLPSDRFSAERTGGSVSTLTIQRTQQEDSAVYLCASSFGTGGNTIYFGEGSWLTVV.

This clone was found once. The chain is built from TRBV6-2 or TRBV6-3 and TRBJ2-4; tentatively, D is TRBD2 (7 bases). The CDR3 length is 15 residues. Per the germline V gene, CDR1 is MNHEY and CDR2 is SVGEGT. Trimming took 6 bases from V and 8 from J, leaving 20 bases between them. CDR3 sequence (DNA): TGTGCCAGCAGCACGGGGGGCCTGGGGGCGGACATTCAGTACTTC. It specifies CASSTGGLGADIQYF.

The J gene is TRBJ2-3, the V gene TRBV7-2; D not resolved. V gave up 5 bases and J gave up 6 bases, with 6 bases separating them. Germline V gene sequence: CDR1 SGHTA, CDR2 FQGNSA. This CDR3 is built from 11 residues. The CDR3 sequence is CASSPLDTQYF. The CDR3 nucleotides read TGTGCCAGCAGCCCCCTGGATACGCAGTATTTT.

The CDR3 loop is CATSDWAGQPQHF. CDR3 in DNA: TGTGCCACCAGTGATTGGGCAGGCCAGCCCCAGCATTTT. The chain combines TRBV24-1 with TRBJ1-5; D is uncertain. CDR1 is KGHDR and CDR2 is SFDVKD in the germline V gene. The CDR3 has 13 residues. The V end was cut by 2 bases, the J end by 7 bases, with 8 bases between.

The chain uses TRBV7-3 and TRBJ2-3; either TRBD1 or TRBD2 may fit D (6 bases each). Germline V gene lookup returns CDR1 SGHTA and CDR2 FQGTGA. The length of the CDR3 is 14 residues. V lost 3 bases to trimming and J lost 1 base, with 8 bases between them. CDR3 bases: TGTGCCAGCAGCTTCCGGGGGCGCACAGATACGCAGTATTTT. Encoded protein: CASSFRGRTDTQYF.

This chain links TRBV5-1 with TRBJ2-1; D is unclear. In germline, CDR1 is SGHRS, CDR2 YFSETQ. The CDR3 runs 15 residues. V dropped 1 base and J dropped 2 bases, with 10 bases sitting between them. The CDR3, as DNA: TGCGCCAGCAGCTTGTCAGGAGTCACCTACAATGAGCAGTTCTTC. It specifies CASSLSGVTYNEQFF. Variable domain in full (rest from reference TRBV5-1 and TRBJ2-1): KAGVTQTPRYLIKTRGQQVTLSCSPISGHRSVSWYQQTPGQGLQFLFEYFSETQRNKGNFPGRFSGRQFSNSRSEMNVSTLELGDSALYLCASSLSGVTYNEQFFGPGTRLTVL.

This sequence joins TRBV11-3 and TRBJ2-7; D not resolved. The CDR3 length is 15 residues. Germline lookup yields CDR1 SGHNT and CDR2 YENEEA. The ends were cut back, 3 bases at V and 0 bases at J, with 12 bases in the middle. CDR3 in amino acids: CASSFAFLRSYEQYV. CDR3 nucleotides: TGTGCCAGCAGCTTTGCCTTCCTCCGCTCCTACGAGCAGTACGTC.

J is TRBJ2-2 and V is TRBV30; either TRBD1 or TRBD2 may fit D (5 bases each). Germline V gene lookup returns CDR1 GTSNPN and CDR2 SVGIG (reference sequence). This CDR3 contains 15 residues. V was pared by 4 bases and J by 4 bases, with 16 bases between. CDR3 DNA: TGTGCCTGGAACCGGGACCCCTCGGGCACCGGGGAGCTGTTTTTT. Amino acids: CAWNRDPSGTGELFF.